Sequencing of this TCR beta chain was carried out in a study of Ad26.COV2.S vaccination and SARS-CoV-2 variants. Treatment defined: roughly 19 received Ad26.COV2.S at low or high dose, single or two shots; roughly five received placebo; per-sample allocation not given. At day 63 after the first vaccine or placebo injection, samples were drawn. Germline CDR1 is SGHAT and CDR2 is FQNNGV. V gave up 1 base and J gave up 7 bases, with 11 bases separating them. There are 15 residues in the CDR3. This table comes from immunoSEQ multiplex PCR, and its TCRdb copy is limited to in-frame clones, with some not included. The sample lists 350,000 to 500,000 clones; over 75% were seen once.

The sequence derives from a person aged 18 to 59 who received the Ad26.COV2.S COVID-19 vaccine or a placebo. The material was peripheral blood, obtained in a trial of Ad26.COV2.S vaccine versus placebo. The J gene is TRBJ1-6, the V gene TRBV11-2; TRBD1 might be the D (6 bases). The CDR3 DNA is TGTGCCAGCAGCTTAGTTCAGGGGTGGAATTCACCCCTCCACTTT. Translated: CASSLVQGWNSPLHF.